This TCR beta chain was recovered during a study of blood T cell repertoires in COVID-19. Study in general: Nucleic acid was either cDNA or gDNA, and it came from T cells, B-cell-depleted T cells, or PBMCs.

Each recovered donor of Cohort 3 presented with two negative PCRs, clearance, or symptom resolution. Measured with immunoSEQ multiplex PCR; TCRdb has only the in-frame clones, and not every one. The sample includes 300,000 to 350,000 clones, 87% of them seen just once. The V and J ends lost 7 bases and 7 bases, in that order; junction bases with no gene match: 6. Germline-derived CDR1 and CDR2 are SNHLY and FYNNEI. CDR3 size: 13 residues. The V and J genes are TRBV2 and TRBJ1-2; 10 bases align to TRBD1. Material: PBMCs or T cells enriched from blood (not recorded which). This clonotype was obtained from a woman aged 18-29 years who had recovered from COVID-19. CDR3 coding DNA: TGTGCCAGCACTGGGACAGGGGAGGGTGGCTACACCTTC. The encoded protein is CASTGTGEGGYTF.